The 5 T cell receptor beta chains in this list originate from one sample, sequenced in a study of T cell responses to AZD1222 COVID-19 vaccine. Sequencing used immunoSEQ multiplex PCR; TCRdb keeps in-frame clones, though not all of them. In the table there are 90,000 or so clones, around 89% of which are singletons. This specimen was peripheral blood, taken 28 days after the second AZD1222 dose. The receptors here all came from an adult who received the AZD1222 COVID-19 vaccine.

Comments on this clone: The same CDR3 can be traced to other DNA sequences in this sample. The chain couples TRBV3-1 (or the pseudogene TRBV3-2) to TRBJ1-3; D unclear. This CDR3 has 12 amino acids. From germline, CDR1 is LGHDT and CDR2 YNNKEL (reference sequence). V was clipped by 1 base and J by 2 bases, with 0 bases between them. The CDR3 region is CASSQAGNTIYF. CDR3 nucleotides: TGTGCCAGCAGCCAAGCTGGAAACACCATATATTTT.

The V gene is TRBV30, the J gene TRBJ2-3; 12 bases align to TRBD1. V was pared by 5 bases and J by 5 bases, with 8 bases of the junction left unmatched. CDR3 size: 15 residues. Germline assignment: CDR1 GTSNPN and CDR2 SVGIG (reference sequence). This chain's CDR3 is CAWAGTGGPGDTQYF. Here the CDR3 DNA reads TGTGCCTGGGCGGGGACAGGGGGCCCGGGAGATACGCAGTATTTT.

The rearrangement uses TRBV5-4 and TRBJ1-2; no definite D call. Trimming removed 6 bases from V and 1 base from J, with 16 bases in between. The germline V gene has CDR1 SGHNT and CDR2 YYREEE (reference sequence). The CDR3 consists of 15 residues. CDR3 nucleotide sequence: TGTGCCAGCACACTTAATTCTGGCAGTAACTATGGCTACACCTTC. This codes for CASTLNSGSNYGYTF.

The rearrangement uses TRBV28 and TRBJ1-1; weak D call: TRBD1 (6 bases). Trimming stripped 3 bases from V and 1 base from J, with 12 bases between. CDR3 length: 15 amino acids. Germline V CDR1 and CDR2: MDHEN, SYDVKM. In DNA, the CDR3 is TGTGCCAGCAGTTTGGGGGGGCAGCCGAACACTGAAGCTTTCTTT. This gives the protein CASSLGGQPNTEAFF.

The V call is TRBV5-6, the J call TRBJ1-1; D possibly corresponds to TRBD1 (5 bases). This CDR3 contains 16 residues. Between the trimmed V and J ends, which lost 0 bases and 0 bases, there was a span of 12 bases. Germline V gene lookup returns CDR1 SGHDT and CDR2 YYEEEE. The DNA for the CDR3 is TGTGCCAGCAGCTTGGGAATCAAGGGGCTGAACACTGAAGCTTTCTTT. This encodes CASSLGIKGLNTEAFF.